The 30 T cell receptor beta chains in this list originate from one sample, sequenced in a study of T cells after yellow fever vaccination. Via MiXCR, TCRdb re-called the 5' RACE reads, giving one row per CDR3 protein. This table holds about 160,000 distinct CDR3 sequences, around 7% found once. Source: CD4+ T cells sorted from PBMCs, taken more than 4 days after the first yellow fever vaccination. These receptors originate from a man younger than 35 who received the YFV17D yellow fever vaccine.

This clonotype was seen a few times. The chain joins TRBV24-1 to TRBJ1-2; possibly TRBD1 for D (6 bases). CDR1 is KGHDR and CDR2 is SFDVKD in the germline V gene. The CDR3 runs 13 residues. Trimming shortened V by 3 bases and J by 8 bases, and 12 bases separated the two germline ends. The CDR3 sequence is CATSDQQGRGYTF. CDR3 bases: TGTGCCACCAGTGATCAACAGGGAAGAGGCTACACCTTC.

The chain employs TRBV5-1 and TRBJ2-2; weak D call: TRBD1 (5 bases). V was cut by 5 bases and J by 1 base, with 15 bases left in between. Germline V CDR1 and CDR2: SGHRS, YFSETQ. This CDR3 contains 16 residues. The CDR3 nucleotides are TGCGCCAGCAGTAGAACAGGATTTTGGAACACCGGGGAGCTGTTTTTT. This gives the protein CASSRTGFWNTGELFF.

This clonotype was observed at least ten times. J is TRBJ1-1 and V is TRBV29-1; no definite D call. The length of the CDR3 is 11 residues. Germline-derived CDR1 and CDR2 are SQVTM and ANQGSEA. Trimming left V 6 bases short and J 1 base short, with 6 bases between. CDR3 protein: CSVDGNTEAFF. In nucleotides, the CDR3 is TGCAGCGTCGACGGGAACACTGAAGCTTTCTTT.

This clonotype was observed a few times. The rearrangement uses TRBV7-2 and TRBJ2-4; 9 nucleotides match TRBD1. Trimming cost V 7 bases and J 8 bases; bases outside gene matches: 6. CDR3 size: 13 residues. The V gene's germline CDR1 is SGHTA and CDR2 FQGNSA. CDR3 protein: CASNPTGGDIQYF. CDR3 coding DNA: TGTGCCAGCAACCCGACAGGGGGAGACATTCAGTACTTC.

The chain recombines TRBV30 with TRBJ2-1; D not resolved. The length of the CDR3 is 12 residues. V lost 4 bases and J lost 10, with 14 bases in between. The germline CDR1 and CDR2 sequences are GTSNPN and SVGIG (reference sequence). In nucleotides, the CDR3 is TGTGCCTGGACGTTAGGGCCGGCGGAGCAGTTCTTC. Encoded protein: CAWTLGPAEQFF.

In its sample, this clonotype was seen many times. The chain couples TRBV5-1 to TRBJ2-3; no reliable D call. The CDR3 covers 14 residues. CDR1 is SGHRS, CDR2 YFSETQ, per germline. The V and J ends lost 0 bases and 6 bases respectively, with 11 bases between them. In nucleotides, the CDR3 is TGCGCCAGCAGCTTGGACTCTGTCACGGATACGCAGTATTTT. It is translated as CASSLDSVTDTQYF.

This clonotype has just a few counts. The chain recombines TRBV19 with TRBJ2-2, with D perhaps assigned TRBD1 or TRBD2 (5 bases each). The CDR3 runs 14 residues. Germline V gives CDR1 LNHDA, CDR2 SQIVND (reference sequence). V lost 4 bases to trimming and J lost 3 bases, with 9 bases between them. CDR3: CASSRGEDTGELFF. The CDR3 DNA reads TGTGCCAGTAGTAGAGGGGAAGACACCGGGGAGCTGTTTTTT.

This clonotype was recorded a few times. This chain connects TRBV3-1 to TRBJ2-5; 7 bases agree with TRBD2. Looked up from germline, CDR1 is LGHDT and CDR2 is YNNKEL (reference sequence). The length of the CDR3 is 14 residues. Trimming took 5 bases from V and 3 from J; bases not matched to a gene: 6. CDR3 protein: CASSTLAAEETQYF. The CDR3 DNA sequence: TGTGCCAGCAGCACCCTAGCGGCTGAAGAGACCCAGTACTTC.

This clonotype was observed at least ten times. The rearrangement uses TRBV5-1 and TRBJ1-1, with D perhaps TRBD1 (6 bases). The CDR3 length is 14 residues. V gave up 4 bases and J gave up 2 bases, with 12 bases separating them. CDR1 and CDR2 from the germline V gene are SGHRS and YFSETQ. The CDR3 nucleotides read TGCGCCAGCAGCAAGGACAGTTACAACACTGAAGCTTTCTTT. Its protein product is CASSKDSYNTEAFF.

The sample holds many counts of this clonotype. The chain couples TRBV9 to TRBJ1-2; no clear D. The germline V and J ends were trimmed by 0 bases and 10 bases, with 10 bases remaining between them. The CDR3 runs to 12 residues. Germline V gives CDR1 SGDLS, CDR2 YYNGEE. The CDR3 DNA reads as TGTGCCAGCAGCGTAGCTAATAGTTACTACACCTTC. This encodes CASSVANSYYTF.

The genes are TRBV12-3 or TRBV12-4 and TRBJ2-5, with 9 positions matching TRBD1. The J segment lost 5 bases and the V segment lost 5 bases, leaving 12 bases of the junction unmatched. This CDR3 contains 16 residues. As DNA, the CDR3 is TGTGCCAGCAGTCGTACCGGGACAGGGCCGTCGGAGACCCAGTACTTC. Amino acid sequence: CASSRTGTGPSETQYF.

This clonotype showed up many times. The rearrangement links TRBV24-1 to TRBJ2-3; D might be TRBD1 (6 bases). V was trimmed by 3 bases and J by 6 bases, leaving 15 bases between them. This CDR3 spans 15 amino acids. Germline V lookup: CDR1 KGHDR, CDR2 SFDVKD. This chain's CDR3 is CATSDRQARVDTQYF. Here the CDR3 DNA reads TGTGCCACCAGTGATCGACAGGCTAGGGTGGATACGCAGTATTTT.

This clonotype has a count of ten or more. The chain is built from TRBV12-3 or TRBV12-4 and TRBJ2-7, with a tentative D call TRBD1 (5 bases). V was cut by 6 bases and J by 0 bases, with 12 bases left in between. The CDR3 extends over 14 amino acids. The CDR3 DNA reads TGTGCCAGCAGCCAGGGTGGGTCCTCCTACGAGCAGTACTTC. It encodes CASSQGGSSYEQYF.

The V call is TRBV18, the J call TRBJ1-1; 9 nucleotides align to TRBD1. This CDR3 is built from 15 residues. Trimming removed 6 bases from V and 0 bases from J; junction bases left unmatched: 5. The germline gives CDR1 KGHSH, CDR2 LQKENI. CDR3 nucleotide sequence: TGTGCCAGCTCCCCTGGGACAGGGCTGAACACTGAAGCTTTCTTT. This encodes CASSPGTGLNTEAFF.

At least ten counts were recorded for this clonotype. This chain connects TRBV20-1 to TRBJ1-5, with D maybe TRBD1 (6 bases). Germline V gene lookup returns CDR1 DFQATT and CDR2 SNEGSKA (reference sequence). Trimming removed 1 base from V and 5 bases from J, with 12 bases in between. This CDR3 comprises 14 residues. DNA of the CDR3: TGCAGTGCTAGAGGGGTAGGGGGGTATCAGCCCCAGCATTTT. The encoded protein is CSARGVGGYQPQHF.

This clonotype was counted ten times or more. The chain combines TRBV6-2 or TRBV6-3 with TRBJ2-1; D is perhaps TRBD1 or TRBD2 (5 bases each). This CDR3 is built from 14 residues. The germline V gene has CDR1 MNHEY and CDR2 SVGEGT. Trimming took 0 bases from V and 5 from J, leaving 8 bases between them. CDR3 sequence reads: CASSYSGPNNEQFF. CDR3 coding DNA: TGTGCCAGCAGTTACTCGGGACCCAACAATGAGCAGTTCTTC.

This chain joins TRBV7-9 and TRBJ1-1, with a possible D match to TRBD1 (5 bases). The germline gives CDR1 SEHNR, CDR2 FQNEAQ (reference sequence). The CDR3 is 15 amino acids. V was pared by 1 base and J by 5 bases, with 14 bases between. The CDR3 loop is CASSLVWQGGTEAFF. CDR3 in DNA: TGTGCCAGCAGCTTAGTATGGCAGGGAGGAACTGAAGCTTTCTTT.

This clonotype was detected many times. The CDR3 region has the DNA TGCAGTGCTAGAAACGGGGGTCAAGAGACCCAGTACTTC. Translating gives CSARNGGQETQYF. V is TRBV20-1 and J is TRBJ2-5, with D possibly being TRBD2 (6 bases). The CDR3 is 13 amino acids. Germline CDR1 and CDR2: DFQATT and SNEGSKA (reference sequence). Trimming stripped 2 bases from V and 2 bases from J, with 9 bases between.

This clonotype was found a few times. The gene calls are TRBV20-1 and TRBJ2-7; 9 nucleotides align to TRBD1. This CDR3 is 15 amino acids long. Germline loops: CDR1 DFQATT, CDR2 SNEGSKA (reference sequence). J gave up 2 bases and V 4 bases, and 9 bases lay outside the gene matches. CDR3 sequence reads: CSAKDPGTGTYEQYF. The CDR3 coding sequence is TGCAGTGCTAAGGACCCCGGGACAGGGACCTACGAGCAGTACTTC.

V usage is TRBV7-3 and J usage is TRBJ1-1; TRBD1 matches 8 bases. Germline V gene lookup returns CDR1 SGHTA and CDR2 FQGTGA. J lost 1 base, V lost 2 bases, and 3 bases had no gene match. The CDR3 is 15 amino acids. Here the CDR3 DNA reads TGTGCCAGCAGCTTATGGGGACAGGAGAACACTGAAGCTTTCTTT. This translates into CASSLWGQENTEAFF.

In its sample, this clonotype was seen many times. The chain links TRBV11-2 to TRBJ2-5; 8 bases map to TRBD1. The germline gives CDR1 SGHAT, CDR2 FQNNGV. CDR3 length equals 15 residues. V lost 3 bases to trimming and J lost 4 bases; unmatched junction nucleotides: 7. In DNA form, the CDR3 reads TGTGCCAGCAGCTTGATCCAGGGGGCAGGAGAGACCCAGTACTTC. This sequence encodes CASSLIQGAGETQYF.

Only a few counts were recorded for this clonotype. CDR3 sequence (DNA): TGTGCCAGCAGTCCCACAGGGGGCAATGGCTACACCTTC. Translation: CASSPTGGNGYTF. The rearrangement uses TRBV12-3 or TRBV12-4 and TRBJ1-2; TRBD1 agrees at 9 bases. After removal of 5 bases from V and 6 bases from J, the junction contained 4 bases not matched to a gene. This CDR3 comprises 13 residues.

In its sample, this clonotype was seen many times. CDR3: CASSSWRGVETQYF. The DNA of the CDR3 is TGTGCCAGCAGCTCATGGAGGGGGGTTGAGACCCAGTACTTC. This rearrangement joins TRBV7-2 to TRBJ2-5, with D perhaps matching TRBD1 or TRBD2 (6 bases each). Between the trimmed V and J ends, which lost 4 bases and 5 bases, there was a span of 14 bases. The CDR3 consists of 14 residues. Germline CDR1 SGHTA, CDR2 FQGNSA.

Many counts were recorded for this clonotype. The rearrangement joins TRBV7-2 to TRBJ2-1; 7 bases align to TRBD2. V shed 7 bases, J shed 1 base, and the junction held 10 bases outside the gene matches. The CDR3 is 16 amino acids. Germline V gene sequence: CDR1 SGHTA, CDR2 FQGNSA. CDR3: CASTLGGGSSYNEQFF. CDR3 sequence (DNA): TGTGCCAGCACCCTGGGGGGGGGGTCGTCCTACAATGAGCAGTTCTTC.

A few counts support this clonotype. The CDR3 reads CASSALGGEQFF. CDR3 coding DNA: TGTGCCAGCAGCGCCTTGGGCGGTGAGCAGTTCTTC. V usage is TRBV6-5 and J usage is TRBJ2-1; D unclear. The V and J ends lost 6 bases and 9 bases respectively, with 12 bases between them. The germline CDR1 and CDR2 sequences are MNHEY and SVGAGI. The CDR3 has 12 amino acids.

This clonotype appeared a few times. V and J are TRBV18 and TRBJ1-1; TRBD1 matches at 11 bases. The germline V gene encodes CDR1 KGHSH and CDR2 LQKENI. This CDR3 comprises 15 residues. V was clipped by 6 bases and J by 8 bases; unmatched bases: 11. CDR3 nucleotides: TGTGCCAGCTCGCGGACAGGGGGCTTTTGTTGGGAAGCTTTCTTT. It yields the protein CASSRTGGFCWEAFF.

The rearrangement uses TRBV9 and TRBJ1-1; maybe TRBD1 (6 bases). In germline, CDR1 is SGDLS, CDR2 YYNGEE. The CDR3 totals 13 residues. V was shortened by 0 bases and J by 7 bases, with 10 bases between the two germline ends. Here the CDR3 DNA reads TGTGCCAGCAGCGTAGCCGGGGGCGGTGAAGCTTTCTTT. It translates to CASSVAGGGEAFF.

In its sample, this clonotype was seen many times. The V and J genes are TRBV20-1 and TRBJ2-3; D perhaps matches TRBD2 (7 bases). The germline V and J ends were trimmed by 4 bases and 3 bases, with 14 bases remaining between them. This CDR3 region has 14 residues. The germline CDR1 and CDR2 sequences are DFQATT and SNEGSKA (reference sequence). The CDR3 sequence is CSATRGGWTDTQYF. The CDR3 DNA is TGCAGTGCTACCCGCGGGGGCTGGACAGATACGCAGTATTTT.

This clonotype was seen only a few times. The chain has TRBV7-9 and TRBJ1-1; the D gene is possibly TRBD1 (6 bases). This CDR3 spans 15 amino acids. Germline-derived CDR1 and CDR2 are SEHNR and FQNEAQ (reference sequence). Trimming took 5 bases from V and 3 from J, leaving 16 bases between them. CDR3 in DNA: TGTGCCAGCAGCGTCACAGGGTATCGGGACACTGAAGCTTTCTTT. The encoded protein is CASSVTGYRDTEAFF.

This clonotype was counted at least ten times. This rearrangement joins TRBV10-2 to TRBJ2-6, with D possibly TRBD2 on 5 matching bases. CDR3 size: 15 residues. V shed 3 bases and J shed 2 bases, with 8 bases lying between them. Germline loops: CDR1 WSHSY, CDR2 SAAADI. The CDR3 here is CASSESGTGANVLTF. CDR3 bases: TGCGCCAGCAGTGAATCCGGGACTGGGGCCAACGTCCTGACTTTC.